The 6 T cell receptor beta chains below all came from one sample that was sequenced in a study of cytomegalovirus exposure and HLA in healthy donors. 13 Jbeta primers and 60 Vbeta primers were used for the PCR. Assay: immunoSEQ multiplex PCR; the TCRdb copy retains only in-frame clones and omits some. Of some 200,000 clones listed, 80% to 85% are singletons. Sequenced input: PBMCs. These receptors were collected from a woman in her forties or fifties in good health and CMV-seropositive.

The chain recombines TRBV29-1 with TRBJ1-1, with TRBD1 as a possible D gene (6 bases). CDR3 length: 15 residues. V shed 2 bases and J shed 0 bases, with 13 bases lying between them. The germline gives CDR1 SQVTM, CDR2 ANQGSEA. The CDR3 DNA is TGCAGCGTTGAAAGGGGCACAGGGCTGAACACTGAAGCTTTCTTT. This translates into CSVERGTGLNTEAFF.

The V call is TRBV6-5, the J call TRBJ2-2; 7 nucleotides agree with TRBD1. With V trimmed by 5 bases and J by 3 bases, 6 bases remained unmatched. The CDR3 covers 15 residues. Germline-derived CDR1 and CDR2 are MNHEY and SVGAGI. CDR3 nucleotide sequence: TGTGCCAGCAGTCTTACAGGGGACCACACCGGGGAGCTGTTTTTT. Protein: CASSLTGDHTGELFF.

The chain joins TRBV19 to TRBJ1-1; TRBD1 agrees at 8 bases. Germline V gives CDR1 LNHDA, CDR2 SQIVND (reference sequence). The CDR3 totals 15 residues. V shed 9 bases and J 5 bases; nucleotides not matched to a gene: 14. This CDR3 reads CASSRTGLDKTEAFF. CDR3 nucleotides: TGTGCCAGCTCTAGGACAGGGCTCGATAAGACTGAAGCTTTCTTT.

The chain combines TRBV28 with TRBJ2-3; 10 positions match TRBD1. The CDR3 has 14 residues. V dropped 7 bases and J dropped 4; count of bases not matched to a gene: 5. Germline assignment: CDR1 MDHEN and CDR2 SYDVKM. The CDR3 reads CASIAGTGADTQYF. CDR3 DNA sequence: TGTGCCAGCATTGCCGGGACAGGGGCAGATACGCAGTATTTT.

This clone was seen just once. CDR3 sequence (DNA): TGTGCAAGTCGCTTAGTCCTACCCGGGACTAGCGGGAGCTGGGAGACCCAGTACTTC. This encodes CASRLVLPGTSGSWETQYF. The V and J genes are TRBV12-2 and TRBJ2-5; the D call TRBD2 from the table was never checked on the DNA. TRBV12-2 is noted as a pseudogene. CDR3 length: 19 amino acids.

The chain employs TRBV28 and TRBJ1-2; D call uncertain. The CDR3 extends over 13 amino acids. Germline lookup yields CDR1 MDHEN and CDR2 SYDVKM. Trimming took 5 bases from V and 11 from J, leaving 18 bases between them. CDR3 sequence reads: CASSLPLLLGYTF. CDR3 nucleotide sequence: TGTGCCAGCAGTCTTCCACTTCTGCTCGGTTACACCTTC.